Listed here is a single TCR beta chain. This receptor's antigen is unknown. Base-call qualities are not available, and no considerably larger clone is one nucleotide away. Deletion took 1 base off V and 10 bases off J, with a span of 11 bases between the germline ends. There are 13 amino acids in the CDR3, from cysteine to phenylalanine inclusive. Just CDR3 DNA is preserved here, 39 bases in frame from base 1. In the germline V gene, CDR1 corresponds to MNHNS and CDR2 to SASEGT. Sample time point, as interpreted from the label and publication: baseline before first vaccination. Vaccinee samples were obtained from the UK trials COV001 and COV002, which included a single-blind randomized controlled phase 2/3 trial of AZD1222 (ChAdOx1 nCoV-19) in healthy adults. For TCRbeta chain sequencing, PBMC samples from trial participants were taken at day 0 and at day 28 after the second dose. The entry originates in a study of T cell responses to AZD1222 COVID-19 vaccine listed by TCRdb under 2021. Study-level background: AZD1222 recipients given second doses at about 4 weeks or at about 12 weeks were pooled, since spike-specific TCR depth and breadth were not found to differ between the two schedules. A total of over 230 trial participants underwent TCR sequencing, of whom roughly 210 had received two doses of AZD1222 and roughly 26 had received two doses of the MenACWY control vaccine. Trial participants were enrolled by age into 18-55, 56-69 and 70-plus year subgroups, with approximately 160, 26 and 62 TCR-sequenced participants respectively. Overall study results and their limits: A significant rise in spike-specific TCR breadth and depth was observed after two AZD1222 doses relative to day 0 and relative to MenACWY recipients. Because no day 14 peak-response samples were available, repertoires were characterized only after the peak T cell response. The vaccine-associated CD4 TCRs covered the entire spike protein, and the dominant responses fell in regions 160-218 and 743-854. Epitopes outside the regions mutated in the B.1.351 and B.1.1.7 variants were reportedly recognized by nearly half of the unique spike-specific TCRs. Participants were mostly white British, with more females than males. The authors suggested clonal diversity may have been underestimated. The 56-69-year group was small, and its depth increase did not reach significance, likely because of low power. Conclusions about previously exposed vaccinees are limited, since just six or seven AZD1222 recipients were seropositive for SARS-CoV-2 at baseline.

The CDR3 regions of human TCRbeta chains were analyzed by immunosequencing. Under the source paper's analysis protocol: Repertoire TCRs were matched against a reference library of SARS-CoV-2-specific TCRs generated with the MIRA antigen-specificity platform. Breadth meant the fraction of unique TCRs that were SARS-CoV-2-associated, whereas depth meant the fraction of total T cells that were SARS-CoV-2-associated. Using the MIRA data, each spike-specific TCR was assigned both to the spike region to which the TCR was reactive and to a CD4 or CD8 class. Log10-transformed breadth and depth values were compared by one-way ANOVA with Sidak's multiple comparisons tests. The table comes from immuneACCESS by way of TCRdb, which keeps in-frame sequences with V and J called. Part of the clones is missing from these tables; in studies checked, under half for an unresolved V gene and the rest for unknown reasons. Clonal size and the V and J genes are those of that table, whereas D and trimming came from the DNA. Across this sample there are about 130,000 clones, with about 94% seen only once. The ten most abundant clones make up about 1% of the sample.

The chain employs TRBV6-1 and TRBJ1-5, with no confidently assigned D gene. This receptor was identified in an adult in good health. Sequencing was performed on peripheral blood, taken on day 0 of AZD1222 vaccination. CDR3 region: CASSEVAGNPQHF. The DNA sequence is as follows: TGTGCCAGCAGTGAAGTGGCTGGGAATCCCCAGCATTTT.